This is a list of T cell receptor beta chains from one sample in a study of cytomegalovirus exposure and HLA in healthy donors. The assay was immunoSEQ multiplex PCR, and TCRdb's table has in-frame clones only and misses some. This repertoire shows 130,000 or so clones, approximately 80% found once; its top ten account for about 1.6%. Specimen: PBMCs. The receptors originated from a woman aged 18 to 35 in good health and CMV-seronegative. CDR3s include the opening cysteine and the closing phenylalanine or tryptophan. A D gene is named only where the DNA matches it firmly. Not all rows give a size; the values are once, few, many and, for expanded clones, a class.

TRBV13	once	14	TRBD2	TRBJ2-1	TGTGCCAGCAGCTTGTTAGCGGGCTACAATGAGCAGTTCTTC	CASSLLAGYNEQFF
TRBV4-1	-	15	-	TRBJ2-1	TGCGCCAGCAGCCACACTGCAGGAAATAACAATGAGCAGTTCTTC	CASSHTAGNNNEQFF
TRBV28	few	16	-	TRBJ2-3	TGTGCCAGCAGTTTATCGGCAGGAGGCATCACAGATACGCAGTATTTT	CASSLSAGGITDTQYF
TRBV19	-	13	-	TRBJ2-7	TGTGCCAGCGCCCACGCTATAGGGGGCGAGCAGTACTTC	CASAHAIGGEQYF
TRBV5-1	few	17	-	TRBJ2-6	TGCGTCAGCAGCTCTATATCAGGGGAGTCTGGGGCCAACGTCCTGACTTTC	CVSSSISGESGANVLTF
TRBV19	-	14	-	TRBJ1-1	TGTGCCAGTAGTATAGGGAGGGGTTACACTGAAGCTTTCTTT	CASSIGRGYTEAFF
TRBV7-8	once	14	-	TRBJ2-7	TGTGCCAGCAGCTTAGCGCGGGGTTCCAACGAGCAGTACTTC	CASSLARGSNEQYF
TRBV13	-	15	TRBD2	TRBJ2-7	TGTGCCAGCAGCCCGGGACTAGGGATCGGGGGAGAGCAGTACTTC	CASSPGLGIGGEQYF
TRBV4-1	-	15	-	TRBJ1-4	TGCGCCAGCAGCCAAGAATATCCAGGGGTGGAAAAACTGTTTTTT	CASSQEYPGVEKLFF
TRBV27	-	16	TRBD2	TRBJ2-1	TGTGCCAGCAGTTTATCGCAGGGACTAGTACTCGGTGAGCAGTTCTTC	CASSLSQGLVLGEQFF
TRBV5-1	-	15	TRBD2	TRBJ2-1	TGCGCCAGCAGCCCACTAGCGGGAGGTTCCAATGAGCAGTTCTTC	CASSPLAGGSNEQFF
TRBV2	-	14	-	TRBJ1-5	TGTGCCAGCCGAGACGGGGGGAGCAATCAGCCCCAGCATTTT	CASRDGGSNQPQHF
TRBV30	-	14	-	TRBJ1-2	TGTGCCTGGAGTGTAACGGGGACAAGGGTTGGCTACACCTTC	CAWSVTGTRVGYTF
TRBV15	-	19	-	TRBJ2-6	TGTGCCACCAGCAGGGCAAGGAGTGAATATTCCTCTGGGGCCAACGTCCTGACTTTC	CATSRARSEYSSGANVLTF
TRBV10-3	-	17	TRBD1	TRBJ2-1	TGTGCCATCAGTGAGTACGGGACAGGGGGCTCATACAATGAGCAGTTCTTC	CAISEYGTGGSYNEQFF
TRBV4-1	-	14	TRBD2	TRBJ2-7	TGCGCCAGCAGCCAAGATACTAGCGGCTACGAGCAGTACTTC	CASSQDTSGYEQYF
TRBV7-8	-	14	-	TRBJ2-7	TGTGCCAGCAGCTTAGACGGGGTTACCTACGAGCAGTACTTC	CASSLDGVTYEQYF
TRBV30	-	11	-	TRBJ2-3	TGTGCCTGGAGCCGTGCAGGTACGCAGTATTTT	CAWSRAGTQYF
TRBV20-1	-	11	-	TRBJ1-4	TGCAGTGCTAGAGACCCTCCTGAACTGTTTTTT	CSARDPPELFF
TRBV4-2	-	19	TRBD2	TRBJ2-5	TGTGCCAGCAGCCAAGCCTGGGGAGTCCGGGAGGGCCGAGAGAAGACCCAGTACTTC	CASSQAWGVREGREKTQYF
TRBV5-6	-	15	TRBD1	TRBJ1-2	TGTGCCAGCAGCTTGGGACAGGGATTTAACTATGGCTACACCTTC	CASSLGQGFNYGYTF
TRBV5-5	-	14	-	TRBJ1-1	TGTGCCAGCAGCTTAGACACCGGTTACACTGAAGCTTTCTTT	CASSLDTGYTEAFF
TRBV19	-	15	-	TRBJ1-5	TGTGCCAGTAGTATAGTGGAGGAGAATAGGCAGCCCCAGCATTTT	CASSIVEENRQPQHF
TRBV5-1	-	16	TRBD2	TRBJ2-3	TGCGCCAGCAGCTTGGCTAGCGGGAGAGGCCCAGATACGCAGTATTTT	CASSLASGRGPDTQYF
TRBV12-5	-	13	-	TRBJ2-1	TGTGCTAGTGGGGGTGGGGCTTACAATGAGCAGTTCTTC	CASGGGAYNEQFF
TRBV5-1	-	15	-	TRBJ2-2	TGCGCCAGCAGCTCCGACAGCCCGAACACCGGGGAGCTGTTTTTT	CASSSDSPNTGELFF
TRBV5-1	-	16	TRBD2	TRBJ2-3	TGCGCCAGCAGCTTGGCACTAGCGGATAGCACAGATACGCAGTATTTT	CASSLALADSTDTQYF
TRBV21-1	-	18	-	TRBJ1-4	TGTGCCATCAACCGCATACTACCACCGTTCCCTGGGAGAGAAAAACTGTTTTTT	CAINRILPPFPGREKLFF
TRBV29-1	-	11	-	TRBJ1-2	TGCAGCGTAGTAGGGGCTAGTGGCTACACCTTC	CSVVGASGYTF
TRBV28	-	15	-	TRBJ1-5	TGTGCCAGCAGTAGCATGGGGGGTTTCGAACAGCCCCAGCATTTT	CASSSMGGFEQPQHF
TRBV5-1	-	15	TRBD1	TRBJ2-2	TGCGCCAGCAGCTTTGGGGACAGGGACACCGGGGAGCTGTTTTTT	CASSFGDRDTGELFF
TRBV5-4	-	14	-	TRBJ2-5	TGTGCCAGCAGCCCTAGCGATTCGAGAGAGACCCAGTACTTC	CASSPSDSRETQYF
TRBV30	-	13	-	TRBJ1-2	TGTGCCTGGACAGAAGGGAGTAACTATGGCTACACCTTC	CAWTEGSNYGYTF
TRBV30	-	15	TRBD1	TRBJ2-7	TGTGCCTGGAGTGCCACCCGGACAGGGGGCTACGAGCAGTACTTC	CAWSATRTGGYEQYF
TRBV18	-	18	TRBD1	TRBJ1-3	TGTGCCAGCTCACCATTTCGGTCCCGGGACAGATCTGGAAACACCATATATTTT	CASSPFRSRDRSGNTIYF
TRBV4-1	-	17	TRBD2	TRBJ2-3	TGCGCCAGCAGCCAAGAACTAGCGGGAGGGCTTATAGATACGCAGTATTTT	CASSQELAGGLIDTQYF
TRBV30	-	15	TRBD2	TRBJ2-7	TGTGCCTGGAGTGGTACTAGCGGGAGCACCTACGAGCAGCACTTC	CAWSGTSGSTYEQHF
TRBV5-4	-	14	TRBD2	TRBJ2-5	TGTGCCAGCAGCTCGGGACTAGCGGAAGAGACCCAGTACTTC	CASSSGLAEETQYF
TRBV30	few	15	-	TRBJ1-2	TGTGCCTGGAGTGTACGATGGACTGAACTCTATGGCTACACCTTC	CAWSVRWTELYGYTF
TRBV6-5	-	15	TRBD2	TRBJ2-7	TGTGCCAGCAGTTTTCTAGCGGGAGTGTCCCGCGAGCAGTACTTC	CASSFLAGVSREQYF
TRBV19	-	13	-	TRBJ1-1	TGTGCCAGTCGGTCCGGGGGGAGCACTGAAGCTTTCTTT	CASRSGGSTEAFF
TRBV15	few	13	-	TRBJ1-1	TGTGCCACCAGCACGGACATGAACACTGAAGCTTTCTTT	CATSTDMNTEAFF
TRBV2	-	11	-	TRBJ1-1	TGTGCCAGCAGTGGGAGTACTGAAGCTTTCTTT	CASSGSTEAFF
TRBV6-1	-	16	TRBD2	TRBJ2-3	TGTGCCAGCAGTGAAGGACTAGCGGGAGGAGAAGATACGCAGTATTTT	CASSEGLAGGEDTQYF
TRBV6-1	-	12	-	TRBJ2-3	TGTGCCAGCAGTGAAGTCAAAGATACGCAGTATTTT	CASSEVKDTQYF
TRBV28	-	14	TRBD2	TRBJ2-7	TGTGCCAGCAGCCAACTAGCGGGAGATCGGGAGCAGTACTTC	CASSQLAGDREQYF
TRBV10-1	-	14	TRBD1	TRBJ2-5	TGCGCCAGCAGTGGGGACAGGGGGTCAGAGACCCAGTACTTC	CASSGDRGSETQYF
TRBV6-1	-	13	-	TRBJ1-2	TGTGCCAGCAGAATCCCAGGGCTGGGCGGCTACACCTTC	CASRIPGLGGYTF